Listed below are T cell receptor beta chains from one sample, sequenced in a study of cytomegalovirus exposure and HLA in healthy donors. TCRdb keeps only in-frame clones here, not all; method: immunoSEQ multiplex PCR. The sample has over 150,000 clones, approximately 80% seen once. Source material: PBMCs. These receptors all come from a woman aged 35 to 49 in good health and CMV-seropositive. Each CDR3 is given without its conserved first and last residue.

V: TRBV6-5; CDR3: ASSLPGGAAF
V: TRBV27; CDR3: ASTYTGQINSPLH
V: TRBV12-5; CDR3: ASGLVHPRGGSVFSNQPQH
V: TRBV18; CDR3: ASSGQGRDYGYT
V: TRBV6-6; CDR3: ASSYGQGQYQPQH
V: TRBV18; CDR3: ASSPVENYGYT
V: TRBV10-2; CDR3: ASNPTSGGTGELF
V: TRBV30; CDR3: AWSQTGGRREQY
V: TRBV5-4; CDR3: ASSQQGGYEAF
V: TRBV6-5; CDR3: ASSYSVEATQH
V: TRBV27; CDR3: ASRDHQGHTEAF
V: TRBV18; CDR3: ASSPLGGEFNTEAF
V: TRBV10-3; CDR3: AISETTGELF
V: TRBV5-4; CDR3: ASSLGPDRQGGEQY
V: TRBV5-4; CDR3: ASSSGLAYEQY
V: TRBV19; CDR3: ASSGQGAIYGYT
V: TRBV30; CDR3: AWSGPGRTGSSYEQY
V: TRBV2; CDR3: ASIRAYEQY
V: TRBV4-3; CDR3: ASSQEVTGWNTEAF
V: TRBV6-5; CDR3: ASSHRGNEKLF
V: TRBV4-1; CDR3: ASSQGPGHPYEQY
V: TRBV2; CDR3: AGGGVRNTEAF
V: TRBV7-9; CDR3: SSSLVGGTEAF
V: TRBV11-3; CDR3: ASSTGQGNTEAF
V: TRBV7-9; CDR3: ASSLSGSHMNTGELF
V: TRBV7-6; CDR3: ASSLDQINEQY
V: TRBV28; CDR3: ASSITMGTGGNEKLF
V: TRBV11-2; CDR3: ASSPRQNEQY
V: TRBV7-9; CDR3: ASSLEGYGYT
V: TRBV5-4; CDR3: ASSPGLAATDTQY
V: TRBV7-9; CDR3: ASSLDRSGLH
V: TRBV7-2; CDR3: ASSLDGLADNEQF
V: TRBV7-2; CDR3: ASSSGQGASTNEKLF
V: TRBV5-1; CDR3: ASNRDSLLGETQY
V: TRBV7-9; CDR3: ASSLVRQGATNEQF
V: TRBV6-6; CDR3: ASSPAGGMAEAF
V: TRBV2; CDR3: ASSGSGQSTNEKLF
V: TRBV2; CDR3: ASSRDSQETQY
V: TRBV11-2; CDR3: ASSLDRNSPLH
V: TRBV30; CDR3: AWGGVSTDTQY
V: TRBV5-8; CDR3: ASSLLAIYGYT
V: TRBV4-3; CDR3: ASSQALQGKTQY
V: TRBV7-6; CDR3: ASTLGTSGRGQLYEQY
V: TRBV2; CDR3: ASSVSARDTEAF
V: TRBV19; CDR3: ASLVGGFGYT
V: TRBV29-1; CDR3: SAMAGGSADTQY
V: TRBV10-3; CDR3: AISGRGGMDTEAF
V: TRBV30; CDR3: AWSFNNQPQH
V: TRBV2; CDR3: ASNSDRNTEAF
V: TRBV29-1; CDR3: SVWTSGRGDTQY
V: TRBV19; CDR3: ASSYRAGNTEAF
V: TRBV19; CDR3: ASSIVAGGNYGYT